Shown below are 27 T cell receptor beta chains from a single sample sequenced in a study of T cells in Graves' hyperthyroidism and ophthalmopathy. Amplification yielded TCR beta CDR3 regions, with RNA transcripts as the source. The study used the HTBI primer set for a first-round RT-PCR of the TCR CDR3. From the multiplex PCR reads, TCRdb called clonotypes with MiXCR, one entry per CDR3 protein. The sample consists of 450,000 to 600,000 distinct CDR3 sequences, roughly 21% of them appearing once. The material sequenced was blood. The receptors here all came from a man in his forties or fifties with Graves' ophthalmopathy.

This clonotype was recorded many times. The V and J genes are TRBV5-1 and TRBJ2-7; D perhaps matches TRBD1 (6 bases). The V gene lost 3 bases and the J gene lost 6 bases, with 13 bases spanning the gap. Looked up from germline, CDR1 is SGHRS and CDR2 is YFSETQ. This CDR3 has 13 residues. CDR3 sequence (DNA): TGCGCCAGCAGCTCCGGACAGATCGGCGAGCAGTACTTC. Protein product: CASSSGQIGEQYF.

At least ten counts were recorded for this clonotype. The chain employs TRBV2 and TRBJ1-5; D may be TRBD1 (6 bases). CDR1 and CDR2 from the germline V gene are SNHLY and FYNNEI. The CDR3 is 14 amino acids. V lost 3 bases and J lost 10, with 16 bases in between. The CDR3 nucleotides are TGTGCCAGCAGTGAGCGGACAGTCGCCGGACCCCAGCATTTT. Translated: CASSERTVAGPQHF.

This clonotype was counted only a few times. The chain combines TRBV28 with TRBJ2-7; TRBD1 matches at 12 bases. Trimming took 6 bases from V and 8 from J; bases not matched to a gene: 17. The CDR3 has 17 residues. CDR1 is MDHEN, CDR2 SYDVKM, per germline. The DNA for the CDR3 is TGTGCCAGCAGCCCCCAGGCGGGGGACAGGGGGCTAGATCAGCAGTACTTC. Its protein is CASSPQAGDRGLDQQYF.

The V call is TRBV6-1, the J call TRBJ1-1; no clear D gene. Germline CDR1 and CDR2: MNHNS and SASEGT. CDR3 length equals 13 residues. Trimming left V 6 bases short and J 0 bases short, with 8 bases between. The CDR3 sequence: CASRRMMNTEAFF. In nucleotides, the CDR3 is TGTGCCAGCAGACGGATGATGAACACTGAAGCTTTCTTT.

This clonotype was counted only a few times. V and J are TRBV12-3 or TRBV12-4 and TRBJ1-5; 7 bases map to TRBD1. CDR3 length: 16 amino acids. The ends lost 1 base at V and 3 bases at J; junction bases unmatched: 6. Here the CDR3 reads CASSLVGQGVNQPQHF. The CDR3 DNA is TGTGCCAGCAGTTTAGTCGGTCAGGGGGTCAATCAGCCCCAGCATTTT.

J is TRBJ2-2 and V is TRBV6-9, with D maybe TRBD2 (6 bases). V was cut by 2 bases and J by 2 bases, with 9 bases left in between. The CDR3 totals 15 residues. The germline gives CDR1 MNHGY, CDR2 SVAAGI. This CDR3 reads CASSYLGGNTGELFF. Written as DNA, the CDR3 is TGTGCCAGCAGTTATCTGGGGGGAAACACCGGGGAGCTGTTTTTT.

A few counts support this clonotype. The chain couples TRBV14 to TRBJ2-7, with no clear D. This CDR3 has 13 amino acids. The germline V gene has CDR1 SGHDN and CDR2 FVKESK. V was trimmed by 3 bases and J by 4 bases, leaving 10 bases between them. The CDR3: CASSHRGNYEQYF. The CDR3 nucleotides read TGTGCCAGCAGCCACCGCGGAAATTACGAGCAGTACTTC.

The chain is built from TRBV20-1 and TRBJ2-1; either TRBD1 or TRBD2 may fit D (6 bases each). The V gene lost 3 bases and the J gene lost 3 bases, with 9 bases spanning the gap. This CDR3 comprises 13 residues. From germline, CDR1 is DFQATT and CDR2 SNEGSKA (reference sequence). The CDR3 here is CSASGGGYNEQFF. The CDR3 DNA sequence: TGCAGTGCTAGTGGAGGGGGCTACAATGAGCAGTTCTTC.

In its sample, this clonotype was seen a few times. The chain recombines TRBV3-1 with TRBJ2-7, with 8 nucleotides matching TRBD1. The CDR3 is made up of 14 amino acids. V lost 5 bases to trimming and J lost 3 bases; unmatched junction nucleotides: 6. Germline V gives CDR1 LGHDT, CDR2 YNNKEL (reference sequence). The CDR3 bases are TGTGCCAGCAGCGAGACGGGACAGGTCTACGAGCAGTACTTC. Amino acids: CASSETGQVYEQYF.

Ten or more counts support this clonotype. The V gene is TRBV9, the J gene TRBJ2-7; 8 bases map to TRBD2. The CDR3 totals 14 residues. CDR1 and CDR2 (germline): SGDLS, YYNGEE. CDR3 sequence reads: CAPIAGIVGYEQYF. The CDR3, as DNA: TGTGCACCTATAGCGGGAATAGTAGGCTACGAGCAGTACTTC.

The chain is built from TRBV7-2 and TRBJ2-3; 12 positions agree with TRBD2. Germline CDR1 and CDR2: SGHTA and FQGNSA. V dropped 5 bases and J dropped 6; count of bases not matched to a gene: 9. The CDR3 is 16 residues long. CDR3 DNA: TGTGCCAGCAGCCAGAGGCTAGCGGGAGGGCCGGATACGCAGTATTTT. Its protein is CASSQRLAGGPDTQYF.

This clonotype appeared a few times. The chain carries TRBV6-1 and TRBJ2-2; no firm D call. CDR3 size: 14 residues. V was shortened by 7 bases and J by 2 bases, with 11 bases between the two germline ends. Germline-derived CDR1 and CDR2 are MNHNS and SASEGT. The CDR3 coding sequence is TGTGCCAGCATGGGAAGGGTTAACACCGGGGAGCTGTTTTTT. This translates into CASMGRVNTGELFF.

V and J are TRBV5-1 and TRBJ2-7, with D tentatively TRBD2 (6 bases). This CDR3 has 16 amino acids. Trimming stripped 0 bases from V and 3 bases from J, with 16 bases between. Germline V gives CDR1 SGHRS, CDR2 YFSETQ. For the CDR3, the DNA is TGCGCCAGCAGCTTGGCCGGGGGACGTAAAGGCTACGAGCAGTACTTC. This gives the protein CASSLAGGRKGYEQYF.

This clonotype was counted between two and nine times. V gene TRBV10-3 combines with J gene TRBJ2-2; 7 positions agree with TRBD1. J lost 2 bases, V lost 6 bases, and 6 bases had no gene match. The germline CDR1 and CDR2 sequences are ENHRY and SYGVKD. This CDR3 has 15 residues. CDR3 bases: TGTGCCATCAGCCCGGGACAGTCTAACACCGGGGAGCTGTTTTTT. Translated: CAISPGQSNTGELFF.

The chain recombines TRBV27 with TRBJ2-1; weak D call: TRBD1 (6 bases). The germline V and J ends were trimmed by 5 bases and 5 bases, with 16 bases remaining between them. The CDR3 has 15 amino acids. Looked up from germline, CDR1 is MNHEY and CDR2 is SMNVEV (reference sequence). The DNA for the CDR3 is TGTGCCAGCAGTCCCACAGGGATCGCGCACAATGAGCAGTTCTTC. This encodes CASSPTGIAHNEQFF.

V is TRBV9 and J is TRBJ2-3, with TRBD1 matching 7 bases. The germline CDR1 and CDR2 sequences are SGDLS and YYNGEE. The CDR3 spans 15 residues. V dropped 4 bases and J dropped 3; count of bases not matched to a gene: 8. CDR3 sequence (DNA): TGTGCCAGCAGCCAAGACAGGGAGTGGACAGATACGCAGTATTTT. Its translation: CASSQDREWTDTQYF.

This chain joins TRBV11-2 and TRBJ2-7; 13 positions agree with TRBD2. Trimming removed 1 base from V and 0 bases from J; junction bases left unmatched: 12. Per the germline V gene, CDR1 is SGHAT and CDR2 is FQNNGV. The CDR3 has 20 amino acids. CDR3 protein: CASSLVMRGLAGQSSYEQYF. CDR3 bases: TGTGCCAGCAGCTTAGTGATGAGGGGACTAGCGGGACAAAGCTCCTACGAGCAGTACTTC. The whole variable domain, filled in from reference TRBV11-2 and TRBJ2-7, reads EAGVAQSPRYKIIEKRQSVAFWCNPISGHATLYWYQQILGQGPKLLIQFQNNGVVDDSQLPKDRFSAERLKGVDSTLKIQPAKLEDSAVYLCASSLVMRGLAGQSSYEQYFGPGTRLTVT.

The rearrangement uses TRBV10-3 and TRBJ1-2; D gene ambiguous. The ends were cut back, 8 bases at V and 6 bases at J, with 10 bases in the middle. CDR1 and CDR2 (germline): ENHRY, SYGVKD. The CDR3 is 11 amino acids. DNA of the CDR3: TGTGCCATCCATGGTGGGGATGGCTACACCTTC. Residues: CAIHGGDGYTF.

This clonotype came up a few times. The rearrangement links TRBV20-1 to TRBJ2-3; a possible D gene is TRBD1 (6 bases). This CDR3 contains 15 residues. Trimming took off 3 bases at V and 0 bases at J, with 13 bases between the two ends. CDR1 is DFQATT, CDR2 SNEGSKA, per germline (reference sequence). The CDR3 loop is CSAREGQISTDTQYF. The CDR3 DNA is TGCAGTGCTAGGGAAGGACAGATTAGCACAGATACGCAGTATTTT.

V gene TRBV30 combines with J gene TRBJ2-1; D is ambiguous. The germline V and J ends were trimmed by 7 bases and 0 bases, with 13 bases remaining between them. This CDR3 is 14 amino acids long. Germline CDR1 reads GTSNPN; CDR2 reads SVGIG (reference sequence). The CDR3 nucleotides are TGTGCCTCCGAACAGTCCAGCTCCTACAATGAGCAGTTCTTC. It translates to CASEQSSSYNEQFF.

V and J are TRBV4-1 and TRBJ2-5; 9 bases line up with TRBD1. This CDR3 spans 15 amino acids. Germline CDR1 MGHRA, CDR2 YSYEKL. Trimming removed 1 base from V and 5 bases from J; junction bases left unmatched: 5. This CDR3 reads CASSQGDRAMETQYF. The CDR3 DNA follows: TGCGCCAGCAGCCAAGGGGACAGGGCGATGGAGACCCAGTACTTC.

This clonotype came up many times. The chain is built from TRBV7-2 and TRBJ2-7; 7 nucleotides match TRBD1. V was pared by 9 bases and J by 3 bases, with 5 bases of the junction left unmatched. From germline, CDR1 is SGHTA and CDR2 FQGNSA. The CDR3 is made up of 12 amino acids. The CDR3 loop reads CASKRTGYEQYF. Written as DNA, the CDR3 is TGTGCCAGTAAGCGGACAGGCTACGAGCAGTACTTC.

This clonotype has only a few counts. A read error may explain this, as a much larger clone is one base away. The rearrangement links TRBV7-2 to TRBJ2-2, with 8 positions matching TRBD2. In germline, CDR1 is SGHTA, CDR2 FQGNSA. The junction had 11 bases not matched to a gene; V was cut back by 8 bases and J by 6 bases. The CDR3 has 15 amino acids. The CDR3 is CASLKTGGPAGELFF. DNA for the CDR3: TGTGCCAGCTTAAAAACGGGGGGGCCCGCCGGGGAGCTGTTTTTT.

As for this clonotype: A clone one base away is much larger, so this may be a read error. This chain joins TRBV5-8 and TRBJ2-5; 11 bases are a match to TRBD2. Germline V lookup: CDR1 SGHTS, CDR2 YDEGEE. This CDR3 is 14 amino acids long. Here the CDR3 reads CASCIAGGSEAQYF. The CDR3 region has the DNA TGCGCCAGCTGCATAGCGGGAGGGAGCGAGGCCCAGTACTTC.

V gene TRBV20-1 combines with J gene TRBJ2-1; the D gene is possibly TRBD2 (5 bases). The germline V and J ends were trimmed by 6 bases and 3 bases, with 9 bases remaining between them. CDR1 and CDR2 from the germline V gene are DFQATT and SNEGSKA (reference sequence). This CDR3 is 12 amino acids long. The CDR3 here is CSAPEGYNEQFF. The CDR3 DNA is TGCAGTGCCCCCGAGGGCTACAATGAGCAGTTCTTC.

This clonotype was counted at least ten times. The V gene is TRBV6-2 or TRBV6-3, the J gene TRBJ2-3, with 9 bases aligning to TRBD2. V lost 6 bases, J lost 2 bases, and 12 bases stayed unmatched. The CDR3 runs to 17 residues. The germline CDR1 and CDR2 sequences are MNHEY and SVGEGT. The CDR3 here is CASSPSYSGGFTDTQYF. CDR3 coding DNA: TGTGCCAGCAGCCCCTCTTATAGCGGGGGTTTCACAGATACGCAGTATTTT.

The chain has TRBV4-1 and TRBJ2-2; 7 nucleotides line up with TRBD2. CDR1 MGHRA and CDR2 YSYEKL come from the germline V gene. Unmatched junction bases numbered 5, after V lost 1 base and J lost 6 bases. The CDR3 covers 15 residues. CDR3 coding DNA: TGCGCCAGCAGCCAAGCGGCGGGAGCCCCCGGGGAGCTGTTTTTT. Residues: CASSQAAGAPGELFF.